The clone carrying this T cell receptor (beta chain) was observed a handful of times. TCRdb independently ran MiXCR on the 5' RACE reads; one entry per CDR3 protein. The sample carries more than 50,000 distinct CDR3 sequences, around 6% recorded once. The data are from a study of early T cells in non-severe SARS-CoV-2 infection. This TCR came from an adult who was a healthcare worker with PCR-confirmed SARS-CoV-2 infection or an uninfected control (not recorded which). The sequencing sample was made of whole blood.

CDR3 amino acids: CASSEETSVLMRELFF. DNA of the CDR3: TGTGCCAGCAGCGAGGAGACTAGCGTTCTTATGAGGGAGCTGTTTTTT. The chain joins TRBV25-1 to TRBJ2-2, with TRBD2 matching 8 bases. There are 16 residues in the CDR3. J was trimmed by 9 bases and V by 6 bases; bases with no gene match: 15. Per germline, CDR1 MGHDK and CDR2 SYGVNS.